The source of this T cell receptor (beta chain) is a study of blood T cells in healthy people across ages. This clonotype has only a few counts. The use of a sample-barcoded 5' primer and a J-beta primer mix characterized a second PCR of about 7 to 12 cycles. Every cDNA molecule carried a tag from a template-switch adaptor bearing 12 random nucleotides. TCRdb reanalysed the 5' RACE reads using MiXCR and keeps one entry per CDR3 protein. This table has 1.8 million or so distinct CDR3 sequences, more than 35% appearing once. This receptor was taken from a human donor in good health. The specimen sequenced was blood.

CDR3: CASSQPTGQGIEKLFF. The CDR3 coding sequence is TGCGCCAGCAGCCAACCTACGGGACAGGGTATTGAAAAACTGTTTTTT. The chain joins TRBV4-3 to TRBJ1-4, with 9 nucleotides matching TRBD1. V lost 2 bases to trimming and J lost 7 bases; unmatched junction nucleotides: 8. The CDR3 consists of 16 residues. Germline V gene lookup returns CDR1 LGHNA and CDR2 YSLEER.